This T cell receptor beta chain was profiled in a study of T cell repertoires in cytomegalovirus infection. The V gene end was trimmed by 5 bases and the J gene end by 5 bases; junction bases not matched to a gene: 12. Germline V CDR1 and CDR2: SEHNR, FQNEAQ (reference sequence). The CDR3 has 16 residues. TCRdb independently ran MiXCR on the reads; one entry per CDR3 protein. The sample lists about 770,000 distinct CDR3 sequences, almost 30% seen once, with around 13% in the top ten. To note about this clonotype: Its antigen is not known.

The sequencing here drew on cultured CD8+ T cells from PBMCs, taken from culture after CMV antigen stimulation. The chain employs TRBV7-9 and TRBJ2-3; 8 positions match TRBD1. The TCR comes from a human donor in good health (CMV status not recorded). Some clones in this sample may be carry-over from other donors' samples. In DNA, the CDR3 is TGTGCCAGCAGCGAGCACAGGGGGGCTCCCTTAGATACGCAGTATTTT. It yields the protein CASSEHRGAPLDTQYF.